This TCR beta chain was found in a study of shared clonotypes between healthy human individuals. Notes on the study in general: With few donors, the genetic and exposure-history diversity represented was limited. Sequencing depth was predicted to influence how clonotypes are shared among donors.

Remarks on this clone: Its specificity is not known.

Profiled with immunoSEQ multiplex PCR; TCRdb holds only in-frame clones, not every one. The top ten hold around 0.14% of the sample, which has a few million clones, about 92% seen once. Germline values: CDR1 MNHEY, CDR2 SMNVEV (reference sequence). Trimming removed 0 bases at V and 4 bases at J, with 18 bases between. The CDR3 length is 17 residues. This receptor was identified in a man in his late teens or twenties in good health. Sequenced input: naive CD4+ T cells sorted from blood. The subset was: CD45RA+ positively selected. The chain carries TRBV27 and TRBJ1-2, with D possibly being TRBD1 (5 bases). The CDR3 region is CASSLSQTGTNRYGYTF. CDR3 nucleotides: TGTGCCAGCAGTTTATCTCAAACCGGGACCAATCGCTATGGCTACACCTTC.